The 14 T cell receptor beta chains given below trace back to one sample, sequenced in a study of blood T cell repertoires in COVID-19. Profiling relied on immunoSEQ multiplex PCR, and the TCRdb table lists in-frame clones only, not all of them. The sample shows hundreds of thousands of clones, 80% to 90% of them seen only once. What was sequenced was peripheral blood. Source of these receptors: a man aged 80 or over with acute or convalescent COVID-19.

The CDR3 sequence is CASSHRASNQPQHF. The CDR3 DNA follows: TGTGCCAGCAGCCACAGGGCCAGCAATCAGCCCCAGCATTTT. V usage is TRBV4-2 and J usage is TRBJ1-5; possibly TRBD1 for D (5 bases). The CDR3 has 14 residues. Deletions cut 3 bases from V and 1 base from J, with 7 bases between. CDR1 is LGHNA and CDR2 is YNFKEQ in the germline V gene.

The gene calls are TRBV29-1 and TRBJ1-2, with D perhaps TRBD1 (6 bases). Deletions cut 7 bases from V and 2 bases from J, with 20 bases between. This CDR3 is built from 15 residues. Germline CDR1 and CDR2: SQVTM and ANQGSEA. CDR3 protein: CSALASQGRNYGYTF. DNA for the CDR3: TGCAGCGCTCTAGCAAGCCAGGGGCGAAACTATGGCTACACCTTC.

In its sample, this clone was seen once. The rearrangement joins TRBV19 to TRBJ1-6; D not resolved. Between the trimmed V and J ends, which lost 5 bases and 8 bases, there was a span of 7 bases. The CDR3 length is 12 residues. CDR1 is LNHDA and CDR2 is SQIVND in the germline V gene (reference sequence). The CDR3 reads CASSHSYSPLHF. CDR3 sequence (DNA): TGTGCCAGTAGTCACAGTTATTCACCCCTCCACTTT. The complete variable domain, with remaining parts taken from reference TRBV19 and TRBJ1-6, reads DGGITQSPKYLFRKEGQNVTLSCEQNLNHDAMYWYRQDPGQGLRLIYYSQIVNDFQKGDIAEGYSVSREKKESFPLTVTSAQKNPTAFYLCASSHSYSPLHFGNGTRLTVT.

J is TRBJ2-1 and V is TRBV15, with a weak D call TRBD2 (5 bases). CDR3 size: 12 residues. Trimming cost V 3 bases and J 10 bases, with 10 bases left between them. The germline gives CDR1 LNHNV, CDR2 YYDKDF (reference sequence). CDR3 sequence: CATSRTGNEQFF. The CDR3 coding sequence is TGTGCCACCAGCAGGACGGGGAACGAGCAGTTCTTC.

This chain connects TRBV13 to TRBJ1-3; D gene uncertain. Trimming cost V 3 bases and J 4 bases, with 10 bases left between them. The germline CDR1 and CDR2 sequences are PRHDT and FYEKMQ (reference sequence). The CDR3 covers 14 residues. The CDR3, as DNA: TGTGCCAGCAGCTTGATGGCCGCCGGAAACACCATATATTTT. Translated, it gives CASSLMAAGNTIYF.

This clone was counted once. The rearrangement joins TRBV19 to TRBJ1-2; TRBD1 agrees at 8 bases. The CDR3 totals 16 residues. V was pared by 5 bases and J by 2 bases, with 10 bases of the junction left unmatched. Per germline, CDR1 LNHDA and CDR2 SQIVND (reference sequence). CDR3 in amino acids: CASSFTQGELNYGYTF. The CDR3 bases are TGTGCCAGTAGTTTCACACAGGGGGAGCTAAACTATGGCTACACCTTC.

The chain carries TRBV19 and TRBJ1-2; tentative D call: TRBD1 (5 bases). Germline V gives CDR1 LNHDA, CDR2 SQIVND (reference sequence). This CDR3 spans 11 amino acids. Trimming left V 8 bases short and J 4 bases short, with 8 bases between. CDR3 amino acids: CASGTGYGYTF. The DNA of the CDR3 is TGTGCCAGTGGAACAGGCTATGGCTACACCTTC.

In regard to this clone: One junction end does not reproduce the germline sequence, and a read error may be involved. The CDR3 protein is CASSQDKPSSYNSPLHF. CDR3 coding DNA: TGTGCCAGTAGCCAAGATAAACCGAGCTCCTATAATTCACCCCTCCACTTT. V gene TRBV4-2 combines with J gene TRBJ1-6; D gene unclear. This CDR3 contains 17 residues. Germline assignment: CDR1 LGHNA and CDR2 YNFKEQ.

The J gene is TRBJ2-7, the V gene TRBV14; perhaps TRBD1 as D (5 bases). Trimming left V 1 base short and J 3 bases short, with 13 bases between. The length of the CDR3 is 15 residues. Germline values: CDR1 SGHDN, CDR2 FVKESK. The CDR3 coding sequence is TGTGCCAGCAGCCAAGTGACAGCCAACCTCTACGAGCAGTACTTC. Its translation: CASSQVTANLYEQYF. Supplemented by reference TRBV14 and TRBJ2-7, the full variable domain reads EAGVTQFPSHSVIEKGQTVTLRCDPISGHDNLYWYRRVMGKEIKFLLHFVKESKQDESGMPNNRFLAERTGGTYSTLKVQPAELEDSGVYFCASSQVTANLYEQYFGPGTRLTVT.

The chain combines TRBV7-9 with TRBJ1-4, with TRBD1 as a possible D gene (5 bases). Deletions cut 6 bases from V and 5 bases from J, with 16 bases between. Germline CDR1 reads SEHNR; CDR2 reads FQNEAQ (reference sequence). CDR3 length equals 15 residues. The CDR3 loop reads CASRRAGASNEKLFF. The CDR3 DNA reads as TGTGCCAGCAGGCGTGCTGGGGCAAGCAATGAAAAACTGTTTTTT.

CDR3 region: CASSDRGRNQPQHF. The CDR3 DNA is TGTGCCAGCTCAGACAGGGGGAGGAATCAGCCCCAGCATTTT. The V gene is TRBV18, the J gene TRBJ1-5, with 9 bases matching TRBD1. Trimming took 5 bases from V and 4 from J; bases not matched to a gene: 3. The CDR3 loop spans 14 amino acids. CDR1 KGHSH and CDR2 LQKENI come from the germline V gene.

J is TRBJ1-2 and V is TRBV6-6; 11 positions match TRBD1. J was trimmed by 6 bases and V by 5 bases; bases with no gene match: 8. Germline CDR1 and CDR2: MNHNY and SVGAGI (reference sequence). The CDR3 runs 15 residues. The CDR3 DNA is TGTGCCAGCAGTCCCCTCGGACAGGGGGCACATGGCTACACCTTC. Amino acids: CASSPLGQGAHGYTF.

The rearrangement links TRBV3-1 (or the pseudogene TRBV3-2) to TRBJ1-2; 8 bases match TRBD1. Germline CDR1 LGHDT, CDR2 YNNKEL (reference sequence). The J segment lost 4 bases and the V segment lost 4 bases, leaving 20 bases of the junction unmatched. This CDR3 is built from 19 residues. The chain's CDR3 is CASSREWGTGIAYLYGYTF. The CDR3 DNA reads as TGTGCCAGCAGCCGAGAGTGGGGGACAGGAATAGCTTACCTCTATGGCTACACCTTC.

The CDR3 protein is CASSQVEEDEQFF. CDR3 bases: TGCGCCAGCAGCCAAGTCGAGGAGGATGAGCAGTTCTTC. This chain uses TRBV4-3 with TRBJ2-1, with D possibly matching TRBD2 (5 bases). Per germline, CDR1 LGHNA and CDR2 YSLEER. The V end was cut by 1 base, the J end by 8 bases, with 9 bases between. The CDR3 is 13 amino acids.